Listed here are 3 T cell receptor beta chains from one sample, sequenced in a study of blood T cell repertoires in COVID-19. Measured with immunoSEQ multiplex PCR; TCRdb has only the in-frame clones, and not every one. The table records about 42,000 clones, about 85% of them present only once. Sequences were obtained from peripheral blood. The receptors derive from a woman in her 70s in a cohort sampled during active COVID-19.

The J gene is TRBJ2-1, the V gene TRBV9; the D is unclear. Germline CDR1 SGDLS, CDR2 YYNGEE. V lost 2 bases and J 7 bases, leaving 13 bases between the germline ends. The CDR3 runs 14 residues. CDR3 protein: CASSVSPADNEQFF. In DNA, the CDR3 is TGTGCCAGCAGCGTGAGCCCCGCGGATAATGAGCAGTTCTTC.

The chain employs TRBV11-3 and TRBJ1-2; weak D call: TRBD1 (5 bases). The CDR3 sequence is 14 residues long. Trimming cost V 6 bases and J 4 bases, with 15 bases left between them. CDR1 and CDR2 (germline): SGHNT, YENEEA. The CDR3 DNA is TGTGCCAGCAGACCCAGGGAGGGAGTCTATGGCTACACCTTC. It codes for CASRPREGVYGYTF.

The V and J genes are TRBV6-2 or TRBV6-3 and TRBJ2-7, with D possibly matching TRBD1 (5 bases). This CDR3 spans 13 amino acids. Trimming removed 2 bases from V and 4 bases from J, with 9 bases in between. Germline loops: CDR1 MNHEY, CDR2 SVGEGT. CDR3 residues: CASSYAGRYEQYF. The CDR3, as DNA: TGTGCCAGCAGTTACGCAGGGCGGTACGAGCAGTACTTC.